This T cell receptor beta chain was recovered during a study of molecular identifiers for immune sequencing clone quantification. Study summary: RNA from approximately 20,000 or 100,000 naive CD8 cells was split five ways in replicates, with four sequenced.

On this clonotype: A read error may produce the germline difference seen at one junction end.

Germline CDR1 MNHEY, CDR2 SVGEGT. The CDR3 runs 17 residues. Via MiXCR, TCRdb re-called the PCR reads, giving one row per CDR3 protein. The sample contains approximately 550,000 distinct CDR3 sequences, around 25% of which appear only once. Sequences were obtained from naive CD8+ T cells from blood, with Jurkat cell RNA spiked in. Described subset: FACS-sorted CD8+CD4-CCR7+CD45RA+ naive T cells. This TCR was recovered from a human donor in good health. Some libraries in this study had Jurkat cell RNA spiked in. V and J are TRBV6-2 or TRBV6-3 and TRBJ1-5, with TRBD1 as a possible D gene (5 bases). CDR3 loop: CASSPGSREYGNQPPHF. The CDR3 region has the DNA TGTGCCAGCAGTCCAGGTAGCAGGGAATATGGCAATCAGCCCCCGCATTTT.